Reported below is one T cell receptor beta chain. TCRdb's copy holds only in-frame clones and misses some; the assay was immunoSEQ multiplex PCR. The sample records 70,000 or so clones, about four fifths being singletons. V lost 6 bases, J lost 0 bases, and 14 bases stayed unmatched. This CDR3 is built from 18 residues. The data stem from a study of blood T cell repertoires in COVID-19. The sample comprised peripheral blood. This chain joins TRBV23-1 and TRBJ2-1; TRBD2 aligns across 7 bases. TRBV23-1 is assigned to the ORF class and has an uncertain function. This receptor was identified in a human donor in a cohort sampled during active COVID-19. CDR3 protein: CASRGAGTSTSSYNEQFF. The CDR3 nucleotides read TGCGCCAGCAGAGGAGCGGGGACCTCCACTAGCTCCTACAATGAGCAGTTCTTC.